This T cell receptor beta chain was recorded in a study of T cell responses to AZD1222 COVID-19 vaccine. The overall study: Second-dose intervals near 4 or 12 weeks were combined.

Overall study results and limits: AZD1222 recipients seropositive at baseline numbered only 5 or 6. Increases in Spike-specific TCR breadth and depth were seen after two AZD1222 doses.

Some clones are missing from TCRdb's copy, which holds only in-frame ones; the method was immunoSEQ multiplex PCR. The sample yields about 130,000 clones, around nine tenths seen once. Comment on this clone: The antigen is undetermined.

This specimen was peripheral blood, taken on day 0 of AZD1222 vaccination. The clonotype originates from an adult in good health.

CDR3 protein: CASSLSVGQIYEQYF. The CDR3 DNA is TGTGCCAGCAGCTTATCCGTTGGCCAGATCTACGAGCAGTACTTC. The chain is built from TRBV7-2 and TRBJ2-7; no reliable D call. There are 15 residues in the CDR3. The germline gives CDR1 SGHTA, CDR2 FQGNSA. Trimming took 2 bases from V and 3 from J, leaving 14 bases between them.